This T cell receptor beta chain was found in a study of early T cells in non-severe SARS-CoV-2 infection. Background on the study: Sequencing was performed on bulk RNA from unsorted whole blood, leaving chains unpaired. Study-wide results and limits: VDJdb matches were skewed toward anti-spike CD8 T cell responses.

As for this clonotype: Its specificity is not known.

TCRdb independently ran MiXCR on the 5' RACE reads; one entry per CDR3 protein. The table has some 77,000 distinct CDR3 sequences, less than 15% seen once. Specimen: whole blood, collected at baseline. The sequence came from an adult who was a healthcare worker with PCR-confirmed SARS-CoV-2 infection or an uninfected control (not recorded which). The donor label of this sample is uncertain.

CDR3 sequence: CASSLSLDNEQFF. The CDR3 bases are TGCGCCAGCAGCCTCAGTTTGGACAATGAGCAGTTCTTC. This chain uses TRBV5-1 with TRBJ2-1; D is unresolved. The CDR3 has 13 amino acids. Germline V gene lookup returns CDR1 SGHRS and CDR2 YFSETQ. The ends were cut back, 4 bases at V and 5 bases at J, with 10 bases in the middle.